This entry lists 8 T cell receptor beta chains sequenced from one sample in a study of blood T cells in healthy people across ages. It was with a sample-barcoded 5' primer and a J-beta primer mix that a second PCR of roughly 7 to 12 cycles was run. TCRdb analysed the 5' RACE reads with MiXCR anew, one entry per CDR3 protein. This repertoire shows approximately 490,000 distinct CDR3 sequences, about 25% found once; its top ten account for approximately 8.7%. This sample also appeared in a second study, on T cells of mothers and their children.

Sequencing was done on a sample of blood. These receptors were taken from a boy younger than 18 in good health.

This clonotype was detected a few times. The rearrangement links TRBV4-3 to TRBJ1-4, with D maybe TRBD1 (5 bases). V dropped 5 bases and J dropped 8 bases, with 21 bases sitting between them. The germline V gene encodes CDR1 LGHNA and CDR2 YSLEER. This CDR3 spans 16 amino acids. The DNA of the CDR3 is TGCGCCAGCAGCGCTACAGGCCCAAGGGCCCCGGAAAAACTGTTTTTT. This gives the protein CASSATGPRAPEKLFF.

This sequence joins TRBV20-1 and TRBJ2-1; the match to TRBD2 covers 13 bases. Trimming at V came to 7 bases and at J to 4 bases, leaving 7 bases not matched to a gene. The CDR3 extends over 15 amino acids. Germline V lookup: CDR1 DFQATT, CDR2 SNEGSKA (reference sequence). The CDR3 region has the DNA TGCAGTGTTCCGGCGACTAGCGGGAGGTACAATGAGCAGTTCTTC. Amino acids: CSVPATSGRYNEQFF.

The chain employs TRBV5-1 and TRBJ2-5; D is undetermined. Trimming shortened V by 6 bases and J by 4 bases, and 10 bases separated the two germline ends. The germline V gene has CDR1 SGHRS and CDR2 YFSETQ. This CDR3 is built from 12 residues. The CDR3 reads CASTLPGETQYF. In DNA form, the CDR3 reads TGCGCCAGCACCCTCCCGGGAGAGACCCAGTACTTC.

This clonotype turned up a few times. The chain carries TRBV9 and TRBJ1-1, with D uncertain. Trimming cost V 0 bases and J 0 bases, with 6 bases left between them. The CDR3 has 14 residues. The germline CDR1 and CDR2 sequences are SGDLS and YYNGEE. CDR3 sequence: CASSVAPLNTEAFF. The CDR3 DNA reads TGTGCCAGCAGCGTAGCTCCCCTGAACACTGAAGCTTTCTTT.

The CDR3 spells CASSRTSLLERGAGGRDTQYF. In DNA form, the CDR3 reads TGTGCCAGCAGCCGAACCTCCCTTTTAGAGCGGGGGGCCGGGGGTAGAGATACGCAGTATTTT. V usage is TRBV12-3 or TRBV12-4 and J usage is TRBJ2-3, with 9 bases matching TRBD2. The CDR3 is 21 amino acids. J gave up 5 bases and V 6 bases, and 27 bases lay outside the gene matches.

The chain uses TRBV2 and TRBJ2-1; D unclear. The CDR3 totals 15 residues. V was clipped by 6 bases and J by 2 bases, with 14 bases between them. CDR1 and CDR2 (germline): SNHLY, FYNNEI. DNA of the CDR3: TGTGCCAGCAGGGAAAGCCCTCGCGCCTACAATGAGCAGTTCTTC. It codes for CASRESPRAYNEQFF.

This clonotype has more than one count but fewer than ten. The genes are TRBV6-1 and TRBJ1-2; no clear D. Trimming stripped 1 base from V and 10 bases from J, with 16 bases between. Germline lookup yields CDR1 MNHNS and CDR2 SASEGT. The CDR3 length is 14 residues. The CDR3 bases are TGTGCCAGCAGTGAAGTCATGGACCCTGATTACTACACCTTC. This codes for CASSEVMDPDYYTF.

The CDR3 spells CASSFLGEDETQYF. In DNA form, the CDR3 reads TGTGCCAGCAGCTTTTTAGGGGAGGATGAGACCCAGTACTTC. The chain links TRBV7-3 to TRBJ2-5; D possibly corresponds to TRBD2 (6 bases). This CDR3 contains 14 residues. Per the germline V gene, CDR1 is SGHTA and CDR2 is FQGTGA. V was shortened by 3 bases and J by 5 bases, with 13 bases between the two germline ends.